These 17 T cell receptor beta chains share one sample of origin, sequenced in a study of blood T cell repertoires in COVID-19. TCRdb keeps only in-frame clones here, not all; method: immunoSEQ multiplex PCR. Among some 170,000 clones listed, 70% to 80% were seen once. Source material: peripheral blood. Source of these receptors: a woman aged 50 to 60 with active or convalescent COVID-19.

Here the CDR3 reads CASSLMGQGAREQYF. DNA of the CDR3: TGTGCCAGCAGTTTAATGGGACAGGGGGCGCGGGAGCAGTACTTC. J is TRBJ2-7 and V is TRBV27; 12 bases fit TRBD1. V trimming: 2 bases; J trimming: 7 bases; junction bases outside the gene matches: 6. The CDR3 contains 15 residues. CDR1 is MNHEY, CDR2 SMNVEV, per germline (reference sequence).

Turning to this clone: A read error may account for a junction end that differs from germline. The chain links TRBV7-7 to TRBJ2-3; a possible D gene is TRBD2 (5 bases). Germline V gives CDR1 SSHAT, CDR2 FNYEAQ (reference sequence). The CDR3 has 13 amino acids. For the CDR3, the DNA is TGTGCTAGCAGCGAAGAGGGTGCAGATACGCAGTATTTT. Its translation is CASSEEGADTQYF.

The CDR3 bases are TGTGCCAGTAGTAGACAATCCGGGACAGGGGGCGAAAAACTGTTTTTT. Encoded protein: CASSRQSGTGGEKLFF. V gene TRBV19 combines with J gene TRBJ1-4; the match to TRBD1 covers 12 bases. V was pared by 4 bases and J by 8 bases, with 8 bases of the junction left unmatched. CDR3 size: 16 residues. Germline CDR1 is LNHDA and CDR2 is SQIVND (reference sequence).

The chain couples TRBV5-1 to TRBJ2-1, with 13 bases that match TRBD2. This CDR3 contains 15 residues. Losses at the gene ends were 4 bases for V and 6 bases for J; bases not matched to a gene: 4. Germline CDR1 is SGHRS and CDR2 is YFSETQ. CDR3 nucleotides: TGCGCCAGCAGCAGCCGGACTAGCGGGAGCAATGAGCAGTTCTTC. Translating it yields CASSSRTSGSNEQFF.

This clone occurred many times. V usage is TRBV15 and J usage is TRBJ2-7; the match to TRBD1 covers 7 bases. CDR1 LNHNV and CDR2 YYDKDF come from the germline V gene (reference sequence). After removal of 1 base from V and 3 bases from J, the junction contained 9 bases not matched to a gene. The CDR3 has 16 residues. CDR3 region: CATSRGGPRDSYEQYF. CDR3 DNA: TGTGCCACCAGCAGAGGGGGGCCAAGGGACAGCTACGAGCAGTACTTC.

The rearrangement uses TRBV19 and TRBJ2-2; possible D gene TRBD2, 6 bases. The V end was cut by 3 bases, the J end by 3 bases, with 11 bases between. The germline gives CDR1 LNHDA, CDR2 SQIVND (reference sequence). This CDR3 has 15 amino acids. The CDR3, as DNA: TGTGCCAGTAGTATCGGGGGAGATGACACCGGGGAGCTGTTTTTT. Translation gives CASSIGGDDTGELFF.

The count of this clone is one. The genes are TRBV7-9 and TRBJ2-1; D is ambiguous. The CDR3 loop spans 17 amino acids. Per the germline V gene, CDR1 is SEHNR and CDR2 is FQNEAQ (reference sequence). The ends were cut back, 3 bases at V and 0 bases at J, with 15 bases in the middle. CDR3 loop: CASSFSVTSSSYNEQFF. In DNA form, the CDR3 reads TGTGCCAGCAGCTTCTCGGTGACTTCGAGCTCCTACAATGAGCAGTTCTTC.

The V and J genes are TRBV5-5 and TRBJ2-5, with TRBD2 matching 9 bases. The germline V gene has CDR1 SGHKS and CDR2 YYEKEE (reference sequence). V dropped 0 bases and J dropped 6; count of bases not matched to a gene: 9. The CDR3 sequence is 16 residues long. CDR3 loop: CASSLARGGGEQTQYF. CDR3 sequence (DNA): TGTGCCAGCAGCTTGGCCCGCGGGGGGGGCGAACAGACCCAGTACTTC.

J is TRBJ2-1 and V is TRBV19, with TRBD2 matching over 8 bases. Germline loops: CDR1 LNHDA, CDR2 SQIVND (reference sequence). The length of the CDR3 is 15 residues. Unmatched junction bases numbered 3, after V lost 2 bases and J lost 3 bases. CDR3: CASSISRGGYNEQFF. The DNA of the CDR3 is TGTGCCAGTAGTATAAGCCGGGGGGGCTACAATGAGCAGTTCTTC.

The genes are TRBV7-9 and TRBJ1-2, with TRBD1 matching over 8 bases. The V gene's germline CDR1 is SEHNR and CDR2 FQNEAQ (reference sequence). The trim removed 2 bases at V and 4 bases at J, leaving 12 bases unmatched. The CDR3 runs 17 residues. The CDR3 reads CASSLSRGQSLSYGYTF. CDR3 nucleotides: TGTGCCAGCAGCTTATCCAGGGGGCAATCCCTCTCCTATGGCTACACCTTC.

There are a few counts of this clone. Distinct nucleotide sequences in the sample also encode this CDR3. This chain links TRBV7-9 with TRBJ2-7; a possible D gene is TRBD1 (7 bases). Germline loops: CDR1 SEHNR, CDR2 FQNEAQ (reference sequence). The CDR3 totals 15 residues. Trimming shortened V by 3 bases and J by 2 bases, and 14 bases separated the two germline ends. The CDR3 sequence: CASSFGGQGAYEQYF. The CDR3 DNA is TGTGCCAGCAGCTTTGGGGGGCAGGGGGCCTACGAGCAGTACTTC.

Only a few counts were recorded for this clone. The rearrangement joins TRBV5-1 to TRBJ2-1; TRBD2 matches at 9 bases. V shed 0 bases, J shed 0 bases, and the junction held 13 bases outside the gene matches. Germline V gene sequence: CDR1 SGHRS, CDR2 YFSETQ. The CDR3 contains 20 residues. The CDR3 DNA is TGCGCCAGCAGCTTGGTTGGCCTAGCGGGACTATTTAGCTCCTACAATGAGCAGTTCTTC. Protein sequence: CASSLVGLAGLFSSYNEQFF.

The chain uses TRBV3-1 (or the pseudogene TRBV3-2) and TRBJ2-2; the match to TRBD1 covers 7 bases. The V and J ends lost 1 base and 15 bases, in that order; junction bases with no gene match: 8. The CDR3 spans 13 residues. Germline lookup yields CDR1 LGHDT and CDR2 YNNKEL (reference sequence). The CDR3 loop reads CASSQGRDREMFF. Written as DNA, the CDR3 is TGTGCCAGCAGCCAAGGTCGCGACAGGGAAATGTTTTTT.

In this sample, this clone turned up a few times. This rearrangement joins TRBV6-5 to TRBJ1-1; D call uncertain. The CDR3 contains 15 residues. Trimming cost V 0 bases and J 7 bases, with 15 bases left between them. The germline V gene encodes CDR1 MNHEY and CDR2 SVGAGI. The CDR3 bases are TGTGCCAGCAGTTACTCGGGCAGGCCCTCTTATGAAGCTTTCTTT. It codes for CASSYSGRPSYEAFF.

The V and J genes are TRBV20-1 and TRBJ1-4; 7 positions agree with TRBD1. Germline-derived CDR1 and CDR2 are DFQATT and SNEGSKA (reference sequence). CDR3 size: 14 residues. The V gene end was trimmed by 3 bases and the J gene end by 7 bases; junction bases not matched to a gene: 8. CDR3 DNA: TGCAGTGCTAGTACAGGGACAGAAGCTGAAAAACTGTTTTTT. It encodes CSASTGTEAEKLFF.

Details on this clone: Other DNA sequences in the same sample also yield this CDR3. V and J are TRBV7-2 and TRBJ1-1; TRBD1 matches 9 bases. The germline V gene encodes CDR1 SGHTA and CDR2 FQGNSA. This CDR3 has 14 residues. V trimming: 4 bases; J trimming: 2 bases; junction bases outside the gene matches: 2. This CDR3 reads CASSSQGANTEAFF. In DNA form, the CDR3 reads TGTGCCAGCAGCTCACAGGGGGCAAACACTGAAGCTTTCTTT.

This clone was detected a few times. The V gene is TRBV30, the J gene TRBJ2-1, with 7 bases identical to TRBD2. The ends lost 1 base at V and 10 bases at J; junction bases unmatched: 7. The CDR3 is made up of 13 amino acids. CDR1 is GTSNPN and CDR2 is SVGIG in the germline V gene (reference sequence). The CDR3 DNA follows: TGTGCCTGGAGTGAAGGGCGGGAGCGCGAGCAGTTCTTC. Translated, it gives CAWSEGREREQFF.